This T cell receptor beta chain was identified during a study of T cells in Graves' hyperthyroidism and ophthalmopathy. Overall study context: Peripheral blood was collected at initial diagnosis, before any treatment.

RNA transcripts were the template for amplifying TCR beta CDR3 regions. TCR CDR3 underwent first-round RT-PCR with the HTBI primer set. TCRdb recomputed calls from the multiplex PCR reads with MiXCR, one row per CDR3 protein. Of about 640,000 distinct CDR3 sequences listed, less than 25% are singletons. For this clonotype: The antigen is undetermined.

The cohort's ophthalmopathy patients, a group with duration under 3 months, had a Clinical Activity Score of at least 3 and a NOSPECS grade of at least 4. Study-wide points: Most clonotypes that expanded in the thyroid above 0.001 also showed up in blood.

The TCR was taken from a man aged 25 to 40 with Graves' ophthalmopathy. Sequencing was carried out using blood.

The CDR3 sequence: CASRKQGGGYGYTF. CDR3 bases: TGTGCCAGCAGGAAACAGGGGGGGGGCTATGGCTACACCTTC. This chain links TRBV12-3 or TRBV12-4 with TRBJ1-2, with TRBD1 matching over 8 bases. V trimming: 6 bases; J trimming: 4 bases; junction bases outside the gene matches: 7. CDR3 length: 14 residues.